Shown below are 28 T cell receptor beta chains from a single sample sequenced in a study of blood T cells in healthy people across ages. Then a second PCR, running roughly 7 to 11 cycles, was carried out with a sample-barcoded 5' primer and a J-beta primer mix. MiXCR, applied by TCRdb to the 5' RACE reads, yields one record per CDR3 protein. This table holds about 1.6 million distinct CDR3 sequences, about 32% found once. The specimen was blood. All receptors come from a woman younger than 45 in good health.

Note on this clonotype: This could be a read error, since a much larger clone is one nucleotide away. The J gene is TRBJ2-1, the V gene TRBV29-1; tentative D call: TRBD2 (5 bases). The CDR3 totals 12 residues. V lost 7 bases and J lost 9, with 16 bases in between. The V gene's germline CDR1 is SQVTM and CDR2 ANQGSEA. The CDR3 sequence is CSGIGSAGEQFF. DNA for the CDR3: TGCAGCGGAATCGGTTCTGCGGGTGAGCAGTTCTTC.

The CDR3 reads CASSLGTSFGANVLTF. The CDR3 DNA is TGTGCCAGCAGCTTAGGGACTAGCTTTGGGGCCAACGTCCTGACTTTC. This chain links TRBV7-2 with TRBJ2-6; 8 nucleotides match TRBD2. The V segment lost 1 base and the J segment 3 bases; nucleotides outside the gene matches: 2. The CDR3 runs to 16 residues. CDR1 is SGHTA and CDR2 is FQGNSA in the germline V gene.

This chain joins TRBV13 and TRBJ1-2; no definite D call. The V end lost 0 bases, the J end lost 2 bases, and 7 bases lay between the germline ends. This CDR3 has 14 amino acids. The germline V gene encodes CDR1 PRHDT and CDR2 FYEKMQ (reference sequence). The CDR3 sequence is CASSLGPPNYGYTF. CDR3 DNA sequence: TGTGCCAGCAGCTTAGGCCCGCCCAACTATGGCTACACCTTC.

This clonotype appeared a few times. The rearrangement joins TRBV12-3 or TRBV12-4 to TRBJ2-7; unclear D gene. The V and J ends lost 1 base and 1 base respectively, with 14 bases between them. The CDR3 runs to 16 residues. In DNA form, the CDR3 reads TGTGCCAGCAGTTTAGGGCCGGAGTTATGGTCCTACGAGCAGTACTTC. Its protein product is CASSLGPELWSYEQYF.

The chain carries TRBV12-3 or TRBV12-4 and TRBJ2-7, with 9 bases aligning to TRBD1. V dropped 6 bases and J dropped 0; count of bases not matched to a gene: 6. The CDR3 length is 15 residues. The CDR3 sequence: CASSRPGQGSYEQYF. In DNA form, the CDR3 reads TGTGCCAGCAGCCGCCCGGGACAGGGCTCCTACGAGCAGTACTTC.

There are a few counts of this clonotype. The chain is built from TRBV27 and TRBJ2-7; 7 bases are shared with TRBD1. V was pared by 5 bases and J by 0 bases, with 10 bases of the junction left unmatched. The germline CDR1 and CDR2 sequences are MNHEY and SMNVEV (reference sequence). The CDR3 runs to 16 residues. Here the CDR3 reads CASSLSTGTVSYEQYF. Here the CDR3 DNA reads TGTGCCAGCAGTCTCTCCACCGGGACAGTCTCCTACGAGCAGTACTTC.

The chain joins TRBV28 to TRBJ1-2; TRBD1 aligns across 7 bases. Germline V gives CDR1 MDHEN, CDR2 SYDVKM. With 4 bases clipped from V and 1 base from J, the junction kept 9 bases outside the gene matches. This CDR3 contains 16 residues. DNA for the CDR3: TGTGCCAGCAGTTCCCCGGGACAGCCTCGTAACTATGGCTACACCTTC. Translated, it gives CASSSPGQPRNYGYTF.

This clonotype has only a few counts. The chain couples TRBV20-1 to TRBJ2-3, with D uncertain. Trimming shortened V by 6 bases and J by 9 bases, and 10 bases separated the two germline ends. This CDR3 is 10 amino acids long. Germline assignment: CDR1 DFQATT and CDR2 SNEGSKA (reference sequence). The CDR3 region is CSARIGTQYF. The CDR3 nucleotides are TGCAGTGCCCGTATTGGGACGCAGTATTTT.

This chain links TRBV5-4 with TRBJ2-7; tentative D call: TRBD1 (5 bases). The CDR3 has 15 amino acids. CDR1 SGHNT and CDR2 YYREEE come from the germline V gene (reference sequence). Between the trimmed V and J ends, which lost 4 bases and 4 bases, there was a span of 18 bases. The CDR3: CASSRSTENSYEQYF. CDR3 DNA sequence: TGTGCCAGCAGCCGATCGACAGAAAACTCTTACGAGCAGTACTTC.

V gene TRBV14 combines with J gene TRBJ2-3; D gene ambiguous. Germline V lookup: CDR1 SGHDN, CDR2 FVKESK. The CDR3 is 14 amino acids. V shed 1 base and J shed 2 bases, with 7 bases lying between them. CDR3 in amino acids: CASSQGDLTDTQYF. CDR3 coding DNA: TGTGCCAGCAGCCAAGGGGATCTCACAGATACGCAGTATTTT.

This clonotype was picked up a small number of times. V is TRBV4-2 and J is TRBJ2-3, with D perhaps matching TRBD2 (6 bases). Trimming cost V 2 bases and J 3 bases, with 15 bases left between them. CDR1 and CDR2 (germline): LGHNA, YNFKEQ. This CDR3 has 16 residues. The CDR3 DNA sequence: TGTGCCAGCAGCCAAAATGGAGGCGGGGCGACAGATACGCAGTATTTT. It yields the protein CASSQNGGGATDTQYF.

The rearrangement links TRBV6-5 to TRBJ2-1; D assignment may be TRBD1 or TRBD2 (5 bases each). Germline CDR1 is MNHEY and CDR2 is SVGAGI. The CDR3 runs 13 residues. Trimming removed 0 bases from V and 7 bases from J, with 7 bases in between. The CDR3 region is CASSYSWGNEQFF. The CDR3 DNA reads as TGTGCCAGCAGTTACTCCTGGGGGAATGAGCAGTTCTTC.

V is TRBV2 and J is TRBJ2-5; no reliable D call. Gene TRBJ2-7 matches the end of the DNA better, so the J call may be wrong. The CDR3 is 13 residues long. Germline CDR1 is SNHLY and CDR2 is FYNNEI. CDR3 bases: TGTGCCAGCAGTGAGTGGCAAACCTACGAGCAGTACTTC. Amino acid sequence: CASSEWQTYEQYF.

The DNA of the CDR3 is TGTGCCAGCAGCACCTTGAGGACCTACGAGCAGTACTTC. Encoded protein: CASSTLRTYEQYF. This chain links TRBV27 with TRBJ2-7; D is uncertain. The germline CDR1 and CDR2 sequences are MNHEY and SMNVEV (reference sequence). Trimming took off 6 bases at V and 2 bases at J, with 11 bases between the two ends. This CDR3 contains 13 residues.

This chain links TRBV7-3 with TRBJ2-4; D remains unclear. CDR1 and CDR2 from the germline V gene are SGHTA and FQGTGA. Trimming took off 0 bases at V and 8 bases at J, with 11 bases between the two ends. The CDR3 consists of 14 residues. CDR3 protein: CASSLTLDLHIQYF. The CDR3, as DNA: TGTGCCAGCAGCTTAACGCTAGATCTACACATTCAGTACTTC. The entire variable domain, with the rest obtained from reference TRBV7-3 and TRBJ2-4, is as follows: GAGVSQTPSNKVTEKGKYVELRCDPISGHTALYWYRQSLGQGPEFLIYFQGTGAADDSGLPNDRFFAVRPEGSVSTLKIQRTERGDSAVYLCASSLTLDLHIQYFGAGTRLSVL.

This clonotype was seen only a few times. The genes are TRBV20-1 and TRBJ2-1; D is possibly TRBD2 (5 bases). The CDR3 runs to 16 residues. V was clipped by 0 bases and J by 5 bases, with 17 bases between them. Germline lookup yields CDR1 DFQATT and CDR2 SNEGSKA (reference sequence). In DNA, the CDR3 is TGCAGTGCTAGAGATTGGGCGGGCCCCCAAGACAATGAGCAGTTCTTC. It is translated as CSARDWAGPQDNEQFF.

J is TRBJ1-5 and V is TRBV6-6; TRBD1 is a possible D gene (5 bases). Germline-derived CDR1 and CDR2 are MNHNY and SVGAGI (reference sequence). This CDR3 region has 14 residues. V lost 4 bases and J lost 6, with 13 bases in between. The CDR3 DNA reads TGTGCCAGCAGTTTTGGGGGAGATCCTCAGCCCCAGCATTTT. Its translation is CASSFGGDPQPQHF.

In this sample, this clonotype turned up once. V is TRBV11-2 and J is TRBJ1-1; D is ambiguous. CDR1 and CDR2 (germline): SGHAT, FQNNGV. CDR3 length: 13 residues. Between the trimmed V and J ends, which lost 1 base and 7 bases, there was a span of 10 bases. The CDR3: CASSLGIPYEAFF. CDR3 coding DNA: TGTGCCAGCAGCTTAGGTATACCGTATGAAGCTTTCTTT.

The count of this clonotype is one. Germline is not matched at one junction end, which may reflect a read error. The chain carries TRBV6-6 and TRBJ2-7; 7 positions match TRBD2. From germline, CDR1 is MNHNY and CDR2 SVGAGI (reference sequence). The CDR3 contains 16 residues. The CDR3 loop reads CAGSYSPQRGTYEQYF. DNA of the CDR3: TGTGCCGGCAGTTACTCGCCGCAGCGGGGTACCTACGAGCAGTACTTC.

V gene TRBV27 combines with J gene TRBJ1-2; 7 bases line up with TRBD1. This CDR3 is built from 12 residues. V shed 7 bases, J shed 5 bases, and the junction held 4 bases outside the gene matches. Germline lookup yields CDR1 MNHEY and CDR2 SMNVEV (reference sequence). CDR3 nucleotide sequence: TGTGCCAGCAAGGGGGCAGGGTATGGCTACACCTTC. Protein product: CASKGAGYGYTF.

The chain has TRBV12-3 or TRBV12-4 and TRBJ2-1; no clear D. This CDR3 is 20 amino acids long. V was trimmed by 5 bases and J by 4 bases, leaving 30 bases between them. The CDR3 loop is CASSLISYGDNPFWYNEQFF. In nucleotides, the CDR3 is TGTGCCAGCAGTCTTATATCTTATGGAGACAACCCCTTTTGGTACAATGAGCAGTTCTTC.

This clonotype was picked up a small number of times. This chain joins TRBV7-2 and TRBJ2-3; 13 bases match TRBD2. The V gene's germline CDR1 is SGHTA and CDR2 FQGNSA. Trimming removed 1 base from V and 2 bases from J; junction bases left unmatched: 6. The CDR3 covers 18 residues. The CDR3 bases are TGTGCCAGCAGCTTAGGACTAGCGGGGGGCCGATACACAGATACGCAGTATTTT. As protein: CASSLGLAGGRYTDTQYF.

In this sample, this clonotype turned up a few times. This chain uses TRBV27 with TRBJ2-2; TRBD1 aligns across 9 bases. The length of the CDR3 is 14 residues. Germline loops: CDR1 MNHEY, CDR2 SMNVEV (reference sequence). V was clipped by 5 bases and J by 5 bases; unmatched bases: 3. The CDR3, as DNA: TGTGCCAGCAGTGCGACAGGGGGGACCGGGGAGCTGTTTTTT. This encodes CASSATGGTGELFF.

The rearrangement joins TRBV24-1 to TRBJ2-5; a possible D gene is TRBD2 (6 bases). V lost 3 bases and J 1 base, leaving 8 bases between the germline ends. Germline lookup yields CDR1 KGHDR and CDR2 SFDVKD. This CDR3 is built from 14 residues. The chain's CDR3 is CATSDGGIQETQYF. In DNA, the CDR3 is TGTGCCACCAGTGATGGGGGGATCCAAGAGACCCAGTACTTC.

The chain has TRBV20-1 and TRBJ2-1; the D is unclear. The CDR3 has 13 residues. With 5 bases removed from V and 8 bases from J, the gap between germline ends came to 16 bases. CDR1 is DFQATT and CDR2 is SNEGSKA in the germline V gene (reference sequence). The chain's CDR3 is CSAPDEAGDEQFF. In nucleotides, the CDR3 is TGCAGTGCTCCCGATGAGGCTGGAGATGAGCAGTTCTTC.

J is TRBJ2-5 and V is TRBV5-1; no clear D gene. V shed 2 bases and J shed 0 bases, with 8 bases lying between them. The CDR3 spans 14 residues. Germline V gene data show CDR1 as SGHRS and CDR2 as YFSETQ. CDR3 DNA: TGCGCCAGCAGCTTTTCAGGAGACCAAGAGACCCAGTACTTC. It translates to CASSFSGDQETQYF.

V gene TRBV20-1 combines with J gene TRBJ2-7; D may correspond to TRBD1 or TRBD2 (5 bases each). The germline V gene encodes CDR1 DFQATT and CDR2 SNEGSKA (reference sequence). V gave up 3 bases and J gave up 5 bases, with 17 bases separating them. The CDR3 spans 14 residues. The CDR3 here is CSARGVASWDEQYF. The DNA for the CDR3 is TGCAGTGCTAGGGGGGTAGCCTCCTGGGACGAGCAGTACTTC.

The chain employs TRBV15 and TRBJ2-3; 10 bases are shared with TRBD2. The V segment lost 1 base and the J segment 3 bases; nucleotides outside the gene matches: 4. The CDR3 length is 16 residues. Germline V gene data show CDR1 as LNHNV and CDR2 as YYDKDF (reference sequence). The CDR3 here is CATSRGEREGTDTQYF. The CDR3 region has the DNA TGTGCCACCAGCAGAGGGGAGCGGGAGGGTACAGATACGCAGTATTTT. The variable domain in full, completed from reference TRBV15 and TRBJ2-3, reads DAMVIQNPRYQVTQFGKPVTLSCSQTLNHNVMYWYQQKSSQAPKLLFHYYDKDFNNEADTPDNFQSRRPNTSFCFLDIRSPGLGDTAMYLCATSRGEREGTDTQYFGPGTRLTVL.